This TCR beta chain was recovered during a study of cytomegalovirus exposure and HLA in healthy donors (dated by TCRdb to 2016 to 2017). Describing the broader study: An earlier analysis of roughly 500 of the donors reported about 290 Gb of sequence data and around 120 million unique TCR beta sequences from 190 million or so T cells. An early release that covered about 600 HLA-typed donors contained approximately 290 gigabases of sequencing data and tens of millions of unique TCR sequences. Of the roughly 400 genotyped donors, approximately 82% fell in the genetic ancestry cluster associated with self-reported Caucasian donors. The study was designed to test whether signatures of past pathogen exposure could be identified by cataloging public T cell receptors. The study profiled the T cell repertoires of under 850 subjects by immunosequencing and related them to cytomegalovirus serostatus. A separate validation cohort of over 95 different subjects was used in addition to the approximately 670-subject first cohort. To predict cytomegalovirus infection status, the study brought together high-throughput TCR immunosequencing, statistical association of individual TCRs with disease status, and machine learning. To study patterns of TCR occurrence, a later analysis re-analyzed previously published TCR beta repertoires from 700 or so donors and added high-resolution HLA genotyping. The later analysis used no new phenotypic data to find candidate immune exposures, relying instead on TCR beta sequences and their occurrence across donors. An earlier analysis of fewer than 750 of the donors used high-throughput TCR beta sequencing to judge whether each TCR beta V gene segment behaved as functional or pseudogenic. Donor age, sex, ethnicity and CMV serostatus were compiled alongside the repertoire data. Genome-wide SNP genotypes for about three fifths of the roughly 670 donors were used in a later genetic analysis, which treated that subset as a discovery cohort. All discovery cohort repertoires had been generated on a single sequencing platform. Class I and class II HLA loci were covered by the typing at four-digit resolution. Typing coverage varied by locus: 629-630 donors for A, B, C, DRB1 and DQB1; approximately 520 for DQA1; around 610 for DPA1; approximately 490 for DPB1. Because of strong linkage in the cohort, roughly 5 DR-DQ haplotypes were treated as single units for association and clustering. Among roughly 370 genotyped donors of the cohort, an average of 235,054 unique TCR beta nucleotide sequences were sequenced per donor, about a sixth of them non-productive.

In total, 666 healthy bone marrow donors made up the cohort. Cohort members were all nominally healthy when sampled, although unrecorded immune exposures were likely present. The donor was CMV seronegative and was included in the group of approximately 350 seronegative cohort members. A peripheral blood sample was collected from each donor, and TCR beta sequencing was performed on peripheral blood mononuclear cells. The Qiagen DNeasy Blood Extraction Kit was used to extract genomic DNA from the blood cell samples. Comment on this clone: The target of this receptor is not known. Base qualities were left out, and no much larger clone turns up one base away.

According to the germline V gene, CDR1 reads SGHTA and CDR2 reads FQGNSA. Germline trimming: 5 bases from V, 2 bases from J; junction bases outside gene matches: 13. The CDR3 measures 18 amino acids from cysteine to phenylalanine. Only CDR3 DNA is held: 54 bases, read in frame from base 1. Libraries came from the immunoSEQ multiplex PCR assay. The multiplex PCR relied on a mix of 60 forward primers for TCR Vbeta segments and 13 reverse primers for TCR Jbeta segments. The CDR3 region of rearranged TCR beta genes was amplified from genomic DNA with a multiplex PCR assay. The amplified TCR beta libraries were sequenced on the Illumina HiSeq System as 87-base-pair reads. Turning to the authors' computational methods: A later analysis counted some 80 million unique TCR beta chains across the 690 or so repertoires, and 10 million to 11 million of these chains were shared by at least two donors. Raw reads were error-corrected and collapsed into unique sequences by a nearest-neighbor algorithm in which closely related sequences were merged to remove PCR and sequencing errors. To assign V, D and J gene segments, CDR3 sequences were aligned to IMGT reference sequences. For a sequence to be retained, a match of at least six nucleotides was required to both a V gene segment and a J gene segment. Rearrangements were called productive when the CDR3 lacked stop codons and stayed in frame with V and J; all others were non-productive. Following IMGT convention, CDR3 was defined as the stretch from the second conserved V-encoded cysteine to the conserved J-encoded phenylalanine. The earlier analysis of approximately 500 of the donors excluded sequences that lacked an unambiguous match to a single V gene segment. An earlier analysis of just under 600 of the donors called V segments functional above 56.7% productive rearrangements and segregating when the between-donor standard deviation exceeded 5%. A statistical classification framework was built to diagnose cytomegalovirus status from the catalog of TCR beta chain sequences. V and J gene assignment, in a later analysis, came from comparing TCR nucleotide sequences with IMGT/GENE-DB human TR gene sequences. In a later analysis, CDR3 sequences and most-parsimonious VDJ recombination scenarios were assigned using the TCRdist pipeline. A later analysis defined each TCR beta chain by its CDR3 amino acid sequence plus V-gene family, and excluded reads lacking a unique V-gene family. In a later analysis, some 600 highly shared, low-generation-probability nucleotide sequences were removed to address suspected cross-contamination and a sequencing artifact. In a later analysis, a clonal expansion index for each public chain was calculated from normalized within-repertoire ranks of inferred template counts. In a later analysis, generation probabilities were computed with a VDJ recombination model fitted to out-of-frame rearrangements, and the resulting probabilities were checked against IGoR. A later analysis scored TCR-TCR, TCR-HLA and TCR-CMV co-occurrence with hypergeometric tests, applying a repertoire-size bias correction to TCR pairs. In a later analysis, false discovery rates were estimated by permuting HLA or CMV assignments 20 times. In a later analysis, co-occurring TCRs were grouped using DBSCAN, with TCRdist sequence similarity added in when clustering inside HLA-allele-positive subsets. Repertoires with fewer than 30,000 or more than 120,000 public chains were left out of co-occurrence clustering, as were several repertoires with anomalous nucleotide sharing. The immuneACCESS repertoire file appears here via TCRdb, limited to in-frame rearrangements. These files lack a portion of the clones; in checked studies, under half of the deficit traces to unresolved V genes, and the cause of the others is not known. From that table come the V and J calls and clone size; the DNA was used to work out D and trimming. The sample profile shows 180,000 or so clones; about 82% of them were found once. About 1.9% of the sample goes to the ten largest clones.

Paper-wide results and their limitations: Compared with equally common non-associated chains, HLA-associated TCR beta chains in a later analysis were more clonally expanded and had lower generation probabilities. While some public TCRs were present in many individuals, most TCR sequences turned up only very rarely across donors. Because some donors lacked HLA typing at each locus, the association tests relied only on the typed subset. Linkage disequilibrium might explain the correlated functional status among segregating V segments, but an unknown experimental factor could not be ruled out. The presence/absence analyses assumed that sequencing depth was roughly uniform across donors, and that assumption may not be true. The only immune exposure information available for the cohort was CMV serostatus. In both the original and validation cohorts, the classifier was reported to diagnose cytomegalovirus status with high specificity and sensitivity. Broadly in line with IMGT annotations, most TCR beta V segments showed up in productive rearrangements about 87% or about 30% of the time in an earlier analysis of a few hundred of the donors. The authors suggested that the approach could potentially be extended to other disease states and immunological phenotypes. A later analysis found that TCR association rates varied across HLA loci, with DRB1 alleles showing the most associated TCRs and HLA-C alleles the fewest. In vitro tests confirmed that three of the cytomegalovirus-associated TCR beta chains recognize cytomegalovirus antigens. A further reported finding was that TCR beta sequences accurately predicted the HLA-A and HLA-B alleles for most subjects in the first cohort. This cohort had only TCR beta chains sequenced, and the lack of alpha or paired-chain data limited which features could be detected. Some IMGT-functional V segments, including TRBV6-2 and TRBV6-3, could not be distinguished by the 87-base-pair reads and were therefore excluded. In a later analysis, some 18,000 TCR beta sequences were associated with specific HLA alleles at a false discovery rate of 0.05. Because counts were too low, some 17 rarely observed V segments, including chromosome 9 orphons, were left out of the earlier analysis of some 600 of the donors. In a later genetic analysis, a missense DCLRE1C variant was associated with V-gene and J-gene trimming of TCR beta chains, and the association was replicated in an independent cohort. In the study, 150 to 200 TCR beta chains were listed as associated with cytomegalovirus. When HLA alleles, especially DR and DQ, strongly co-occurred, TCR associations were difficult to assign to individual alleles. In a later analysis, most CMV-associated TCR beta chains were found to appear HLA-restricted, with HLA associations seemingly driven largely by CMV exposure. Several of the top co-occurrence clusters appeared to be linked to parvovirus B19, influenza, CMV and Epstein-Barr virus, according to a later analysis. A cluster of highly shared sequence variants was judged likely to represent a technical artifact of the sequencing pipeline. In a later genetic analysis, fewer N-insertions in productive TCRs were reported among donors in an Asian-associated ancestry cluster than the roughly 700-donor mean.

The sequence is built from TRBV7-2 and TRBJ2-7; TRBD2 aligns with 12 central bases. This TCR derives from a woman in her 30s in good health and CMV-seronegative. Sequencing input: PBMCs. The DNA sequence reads TGTGCCAGCAGCCCATCCGGACTAGCGGGGCTACTACCCTACGAGCAGTACTTC. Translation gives CASSPSGLAGLLPYEQYF. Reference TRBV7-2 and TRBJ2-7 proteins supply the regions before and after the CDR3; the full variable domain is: GAGVSQSPSNKVTEKGKDVELRCDPISGHTALYWYRQSLGQGLEFLIYFQGNSAPDKSGLPSDRFSAERTGGSVSTLTIQRTQQEDSAVYLCASSPSGLAGLLPYEQYFGPGTRLTVT.